This note documents a single T cell receptor (beta chain) sequence. This clonotype showed up just once. No cognate antigen has been identified for it. Base quality data are lacking; no much larger clone is found one base away. One read gives only weak evidence. The germline V gene sets CDR1 to MNHNS and CDR2 to SASEGT. Counted from cysteine to phenylalanine, this CDR3 has 17 amino acids. Only CDR3 DNA remains: 51 bases, in frame from the first base. V is cut by 10 bases and J by 3 bases, and the space between the germline ends is 25 bases. The sample's treatment or condition label, decoded: roughly 11-day PBMC culture with coronavirus spike peptide pools or control peptides (ViraFEST assay). The study used the ViraFEST assay, which expanded antigen-specific T cells with peptide pools and then identified expanded clonotypes by TCR sequencing. Positive SARS-CoV-2 PCR tests in the convalescent patients dated from March to December 2020, before Alpha, Beta and Delta variants emerged in the United States. PBMCs were cultured at approximately 2 million per well in IMDM supplemented with approximately 5% human AB serum and 10 IU/ml IL-2, with approximately 9.2 ug/ml peptide pools added. Half of the culture medium was replaced with fresh IL-2-containing medium on days 3 and 7. Once the cells had been in culture for 9 to 10 days, the EasySep CD4+ T cell isolation kit was used to isolate CD4+ T cells by negative selection. PBMCs were separated from whole blood using Ficoll-Paque Plus gradient centrifugation and then either used fresh or cryopreserved at -140C. In general, triplicate wells were set up for every culture condition.

These data are taken from a study of vaccination and CD4 T cells after COVID-19 (dated by TCRdb to between 2022 and 2023). Background for the entire study: Convalescent patients had a positive SARS-CoV-2 result on nasal swab PCR, and of these patients, fewer than ten had mild disease and one had severe disease. Culture stimuli were overlapping spike peptide pools from SARS-CoV-2 and from the common cold coronaviruses HCoV-NL63, HCoV-OC43 and HCoV-229E. Post-vaccine blood samples were collected a median of approximately 72 days after the second vaccine dose, ranging from roughly 14 to 241 days. Post-COVID blood samples were collected from convalescent patients a median of around 96 days after diagnosis, with a range of about 30 to 180 days. Control cultures received a CEFX viral epitope pool as the positive control, an HIV-1 Nef peptide pool as the negative control, or no peptide. Participants got two doses of the Pfizer-BioNTech BNT162b2 vaccine (n=8) or two doses of the Moderna mRNA-1273 vaccine (n=2). The convalescent cohort comprised six males and four females, including two Hispanic individuals, seven Caucasians, two Asians and one multiracial person. In ten to eleven COVID-19 convalescent patients and a few infection-naive healthy vaccine recipients, researchers compared the spike-specific CD4+ TCR repertoire from before mRNA vaccination with the repertoire from after. Results the study describes overall, beyond this receptor: An increase in the median number of SARS-CoV-2-reactive clonotypes from roughly 20 after infection to about 39 after vaccination was observed, but the change was not found to be significant. Among the post-vaccine SARS-CoV-2-reactive clones in convalescent patients, a median approximately 90% showed up only after vaccination, which suggests vaccine-specific priming. The number of convalescent patients in the study was relatively small, and the study did not examine early timepoints following natural infection. Of the vaccine-specific clones in convalescent patients, 304 of 307, or nearly all, reacted only to SARS-CoV-2 spike and did not cross-react with common cold coronaviruses.

Library generation was performed with PCR. TCR sequencing of DNA from cultured CD4+ T cells used the Oncomine TCR Beta short-read assay at the Johns Hopkins FTIC core. The QIAamp micro DNA kit was used to extract genomic DNA from the cultured CD4+ T cells. Oncomine TCR Beta libraries made from cultured CD4+ T cells were pooled using unique dual indexes and sequenced on an Illumina iSeq 100. Per the source publication's procedure: Non-productive sequences were filtered out, and CDR3s that did not start with C, did not end with F or W, or were shorter than 7 amino acids were discarded. Antigen-specific clonotypes were identified using the MANAFEST web application through comparison of peptide-stimulated wells with reference and other culture wells. For a clone to be called positive, the clone needed an FDR below 0.05, an odds ratio above 5, and a productive frequency above 0.1% in at least two of three replicate wells. A clonotype counted as cross-reactive if it showed significant expansion both in the SARS-CoV-2 spike wells and in at least one common cold coronavirus spike condition. Similarity between CDR3 sequences was evaluated in R version 3.6.1 using Levenshtein distances (stringdist) and unrooted phylogenetic trees (ape). TCRdb reanalyzed the raw reads on its own, using fastp at Q25 for trimming and MiXCR for clone calling, and kept in-frame beta chains. Entries are consolidated by CDR3 protein sequence, retaining the most common genes and DNA. Clone size and V and J calls follow TCRdb, not the original study. For this sample there are roughly 15,000 distinct CDR3 sequences; approximately 73% appear just once. The top ten hold around 4.4% of the sample.

Specimen: CD4+ T cells from blood, cultured in vitro. The receptor comes from a human donor who had recovered from COVID-19. The chain employs TRBV6-1 and TRBJ1-3; the D segment could be TRBD1, given 5 matching bases. CDR3 protein: CATGDGLSTRGGNTIYF. The DNA sequence reads TGTGCCACCGGAGATGGACTTTCTACGAGGGGTGGAAACACCATATATTTT.